A selection of T cell receptor beta chains follows, all from one sample in a study of blood T cell repertoires in COVID-19. Some clones are missing from TCRdb's copy, which holds only in-frame ones; the method was immunoSEQ multiplex PCR. The data contain about 72,000 clones, more than 70% of them singletons. Input material: peripheral blood. The receptors stem from a woman older than 75 with active or convalescent COVID-19. Both conserved end residues are part of each CDR3. Clone size is stated in some rows and not others, as once, few, many or a class when expanded.

V gene: TRBV5-1; J gene: TRBJ1-1; clone size: few; CDR3 protein: CASSNGDSLVPEAFF
V gene: TRBV28; J gene: TRBJ1-6; clone size: NA; CDR3 protein: CASRSPGGGNPLHF
V gene: TRBV6-2/TRBV6-3; J gene: TRBJ2-4; clone size: NA; CDR3 protein: CASSYPGQLNIQYF
V gene: TRBV12-2; J gene: TRBJ2-7; clone size: once; CDR3 protein: CASRLFGLAVPYEQYF
V gene: TRBV12-3/TRBV12-4; J gene: TRBJ1-2; clone size: NA; CDR3 protein: CASSSTGNYGYTF
V gene: TRBV19; J gene: TRBJ1-1; clone size: NA; CDR3 protein: CASSLRGLYTEAFF
V gene: TRBV5-1; J gene: TRBJ2-3; clone size: NA; CDR3 protein: CASSLAGDGATDTQYF
V gene: TRBV10-2; J gene: TRBJ1-4; clone size: NA; CDR3 protein: CASPDRVGEKLFF
V gene: TRBV28; J gene: TRBJ1-2; clone size: NA; CDR3 protein: CASSGTGQGGLYGYTF
V gene: TRBV9; J gene: TRBJ2-7; clone size: once; CDR3 protein: CASSGPAGGGNSEQYF
V gene: TRBV7-2; J gene: TRBJ1-2; clone size: NA; CDR3 protein: CASSGERGRDGYTF
V gene: TRBV30; J gene: TRBJ2-2; clone size: NA; CDR3 protein: CAWTSGRVSTGELFF
V gene: TRBV4-1; J gene: TRBJ2-3; clone size: NA; CDR3 protein: CASSQGLRGGRGSYTQYF
V gene: TRBV10-3; J gene: TRBJ2-1; clone size: NA; CDR3 protein: CAISESRSDEQFF
V gene: TRBV28; J gene: TRBJ1-4; clone size: NA; CDR3 protein: CASRVGGPKEKLFF
V gene: TRBV24-1; J gene: TRBJ2-2; clone size: NA; CDR3 protein: CATSDLLVGELFF
V gene: TRBV24-1; J gene: TRBJ1-1; clone size: NA; CDR3 protein: CATQGNTEAFF
V gene: TRBV4-3; J gene: TRBJ2-3; clone size: NA; CDR3 protein: CASSQDERGNTDTQYF
V gene: TRBV7-2; J gene: TRBJ2-7; clone size: NA; CDR3 protein: CASSLGLGQGYEQYF
V gene: TRBV14; J gene: TRBJ2-5; clone size: few; CDR3 protein: CASSRKLDPYETQYF
V gene: TRBV11-2; J gene: TRBJ2-7; clone size: NA; CDR3 protein: CASSLSVRGDYEQYF
V gene: TRBV7-2; J gene: TRBJ2-3; clone size: NA; CDR3 protein: CASSFSGGGRLTDTQYF
V gene: TRBV21-1; J gene: TRBJ2-1; clone size: NA; CDR3 protein: CASSKYTAGGYYNEFGNEQFF
V gene: TRBV10-3; J gene: TRBJ2-5; clone size: NA; CDR3 protein: CAIRAGDSSPWTQYF
V gene: TRBV4-3; J gene: TRBJ1-6; clone size: NA; CDR3 protein: CASSQQRQRNSPLHF
V gene: TRBV18; J gene: TRBJ1-5; clone size: NA; CDR3 protein: CASSPNSLQGGDQPQHF
V gene: TRBV19; J gene: TRBJ1-1; clone size: NA; CDR3 protein: CASSKPGTGKGYTEAFF
V gene: TRBV7-9; J gene: TRBJ2-1; clone size: NA; CDR3 protein: CASSFGPTSDIEQFF
V gene: TRBV9; J gene: TRBJ2-3; clone size: once; CDR3 protein: CASSVLAGGSTDTQYF
V gene: TRBV30; J gene: TRBJ1-1; clone size: NA; CDR3 protein: CAWSVEDTEAFF
V gene: TRBV9; J gene: TRBJ2-5; clone size: NA; CDR3 protein: CASSAEGTSVQETQYF
V gene: TRBV24-1; J gene: TRBJ2-7; clone size: NA; CDR3 protein: CATSASGGLAYEQYF
V gene: TRBV19; J gene: TRBJ1-1; clone size: NA; CDR3 protein: CASSNQGGTEAFF
V gene: TRBV7-2; J gene: TRBJ2-5; clone size: once; CDR3 protein: CASSGRTGVKETQYF
V gene: TRBV7-8; J gene: TRBJ1-1; clone size: NA; CDR3 protein: CASSLLRDTEAFF